The 25 T cell receptor beta chains presented below share a single source sample, sequenced in a study of blood T cell repertoires in COVID-19. Libraries were prepared by immunoSEQ multiplex PCR; TCRdb keeps only in-frame clonotypes and omits some of them. The table records about 20,000 clones, more than 65% of them present only once. The sequenced sample consisted of peripheral blood. All receptors come from an elderly man with acute or convalescent COVID-19.

CDR3: CSVSQGKESPLHF. The CDR3 bases are TGCAGCGTTTCTCAGGGGAAGGAGTCACCCCTCCACTTT. This sequence joins TRBV29-1 and TRBJ1-6; TRBD1 is a possible D gene (6 bases). Per the germline V gene, CDR1 is SQVTM and CDR2 is ANQGSEA. This CDR3 contains 13 residues. Between the trimmed V and J ends, which lost 5 bases and 10 bases, there was a span of 15 bases.

The chain recombines TRBV19 with TRBJ2-6; no reliable D call. The V end was cut by 7 bases, the J end by 4 bases, with 8 bases between. Germline V gene lookup returns CDR1 LNHDA and CDR2 SQIVND (reference sequence). CDR3 size: 13 residues. Here the CDR3 DNA reads TGTGCCAGTATCTTATCCGGGGCCAACGTCCTGACTTTC. This sequence encodes CASILSGANVLTF. Full variable domain (missing parts from reference TRBV19 and TRBJ2-6): DGGITQSPKYLFRKEGQNVTLSCEQNLNHDAMYWYRQDPGQGLRLIYYSQIVNDFQKGDIAEGYSVSREKKESFPLTVTSAQKNPTAFYLCASILSGANVLTFGAGSRLTVL.

The rearrangement links TRBV18 to TRBJ1-6, with 8 positions matching TRBD1. From germline, CDR1 is KGHSH and CDR2 LQKENI. The CDR3 is made up of 17 amino acids. After removal of 3 bases from V and 4 bases from J, the junction contained 8 bases not matched to a gene. The CDR3 sequence: CASSPGDRGRYNSPLHF. The CDR3 bases are TGTGCCAGCTCACCCGGTGACAGGGGTAGATATAATTCACCCCTCCACTTT.

V gene TRBV20-1 combines with J gene TRBJ1-5; D uncertain. CDR3 size: 14 residues. The V gene's germline CDR1 is DFQATT and CDR2 SNEGSKA (reference sequence). Trimming left V 3 bases short and J 2 bases short, with 11 bases between. CDR3 residues: CSASTGYGNQPQHF. In nucleotides, the CDR3 is TGCAGTGCTAGTACGGGTTACGGCAATCAGCCCCAGCATTTT.

This clone showed up just once. The chain combines TRBV18 with TRBJ2-3; 12 nucleotides match TRBD2. CDR3 length equals 17 residues. V trimming: 2 bases; J trimming: 5 bases; junction bases outside the gene matches: 8. Germline assignment: CDR1 KGHSH and CDR2 LQKENI. CDR3 protein: CASSPSASGRAGDTQYF. The CDR3 coding sequence is TGTGCCAGCTCACCATCGGCTAGCGGGAGGGCCGGAGATACGCAGTATTTT. Full variable domain (missing parts from reference TRBV18 and TRBJ2-3): NAGVMQNPRHLVRRRGQEARLRCSPMKGHSHVYWYRQLPEEGLKFMVYLQKENIIDESGMPKERFSAEFPKEGPSILRIQQVVRGDSAAYFCASSPSASGRAGDTQYFGPGTRLTVL.

The CDR3 DNA reads as TGTGCCAGCAGCCAAGCCGGGACAGGAGGATTCTACGAGCAGTACTTC. This translates into CASSQAGTGGFYEQYF. The chain combines TRBV14 with TRBJ2-7; 8 bases line up with TRBD1. Germline values: CDR1 SGHDN, CDR2 FVKESK. There are 16 residues in the CDR3. J gave up 3 bases and V 1 base, and 8 bases lay outside the gene matches.

The rearrangement uses TRBV28 and TRBJ2-1, with 7 nucleotides matching TRBD1. The ends lost 7 bases at V and 5 bases at J; junction bases unmatched: 8. CDR1 MDHEN and CDR2 SYDVKM come from the germline V gene. This CDR3 comprises 14 residues. CDR3 nucleotides: TGTGCCAGCACCCCGACAGGGCTCAACAATGAGCAGTTCTTC. This sequence encodes CASTPTGLNNEQFF.

CDR3 protein: CASSLRSRGNYGYTF. The CDR3 bases are TGTGCCAGCAGTTTAAGGTCTCGAGGGAACTATGGCTACACCTTC. J is TRBJ1-2 and V is TRBV27; no clear D. The CDR3 covers 15 residues. V lost 2 bases to trimming and J lost 2 bases, with 12 bases between them. In germline, CDR1 is MNHEY, CDR2 SMNVEV (reference sequence).

The V call is TRBV4-1, the J call TRBJ1-2; tentatively, D is TRBD1 (5 bases). V lost 2 bases and J lost 6, with 10 bases in between. This CDR3 comprises 13 residues. Looked up from germline, CDR1 is MGHRA and CDR2 is YSYEKL. The CDR3, as DNA: TGCGCCAGCAGCCAATCTAGGACAAATGGCTACACCTTC. Protein sequence: CASSQSRTNGYTF.

The chain combines TRBV21-1 with TRBJ2-7; the table gives TRBD1 as D, unverified against the DNA. TRBV21-1 is a documented pseudogene. The CDR3 is 15 residues long. Here the CDR3 reads CASSRGQGDSYEQYV. Written as DNA, the CDR3 is TGTGCCAGCAGTAGAGGACAGGGAGATTCCTACGAGCAGTACGTC.

The chain combines TRBV11-2 with TRBJ1-2, with D tentatively TRBD1 (6 bases). From germline, CDR1 is SGHAT and CDR2 FQNNGV. V was cut by 0 bases and J by 5 bases, with 10 bases left in between. CDR3 length equals 14 residues. The CDR3 DNA follows: TGTGCCAGCAGCTTAGATCGGGGGGCGTATGGCTACACCTTC. Translation: CASSLDRGAYGYTF. Complete variable domain (other parts from reference TRBV11-2 and TRBJ1-2): EAGVAQSPRYKIIEKRQSVAFWCNPISGHATLYWYQQILGQGPKLLIQFQNNGVVDDSQLPKDRFSAERLKGVDSTLKIQPAKLEDSAVYLCASSLDRGAYGYTFGSGTRLTVV.

This clone counts as medium-sized. The chain recombines TRBV19 with TRBJ2-5, with D possibly matching TRBD2 (6 bases). Germline CDR1 reads LNHDA; CDR2 reads SQIVND (reference sequence). Trimming cost V 3 bases and J 1 base, with 12 bases left between them. CDR3 length: 15 residues. This CDR3 reads CASSMARDSQETQYF. CDR3 sequence (DNA): TGTGCCAGTAGTATGGCGCGGGACTCCCAAGAGACCCAGTACTTC.

This clone was seen more than once but under ten times. The chain recombines TRBV2 with TRBJ2-1; 8 bases are shared with TRBD2. The CDR3 contains 15 residues. In germline, CDR1 is SNHLY, CDR2 FYNNEI. Unmatched junction bases numbered 4, after V lost 6 bases and J lost 0 bases. The CDR3 here is CASSAGTSSYNEQFF. For the CDR3, the DNA is TGTGCCAGCAGCGCCGGGACTAGCTCCTACAATGAGCAGTTCTTC.

The chain couples TRBV6-4 to TRBJ1-2; 11 positions match TRBD1. Germline lookup yields CDR1 MRHNA and CDR2 SNTAGT. The CDR3 has 17 residues. V gave up 2 bases and J gave up 0 bases; unmatched junction bases: 5. As DNA, the CDR3 is TGTGCCAGCAGTGACGCTGGGACAGGGGGTCCTAACTATGGCTACACCTTC. Amino acids: CASSDAGTGGPNYGYTF.

The V call is TRBV29-1, the J call TRBJ2-7, with 8 bases matching TRBD2. The V and J ends lost 4 bases and 6 bases, in that order; junction bases with no gene match: 11. Germline CDR1 reads SQVTM; CDR2 reads ANQGSEA. The CDR3 sequence is 14 residues long. The CDR3 region is CSVVPGGRSFEQYF. CDR3 bases: TGCAGCGTTGTGCCGGGAGGGAGATCTTTCGAGCAGTACTTC.

The V call is TRBV27, the J call TRBJ2-4; weak D call: TRBD2 (5 bases). This CDR3 region has 15 residues. The germline gives CDR1 MNHEY, CDR2 SMNVEV (reference sequence). Deletions cut 5 bases from V and 0 bases from J, with 11 bases between. The CDR3 loop reads CASSAERIAKNIQYF. The CDR3 DNA is TGTGCCAGCAGTGCTGAGCGGATAGCCAAAAACATTCAGTACTTC.

This clone came up a few times. V usage is TRBV4-2 and J usage is TRBJ2-5, with 8 positions matching TRBD1. CDR3 length: 17 residues. Germline CDR1 reads LGHNA; CDR2 reads YNFKEQ. V was clipped by 4 bases and J by 2 bases; unmatched bases: 12. The DNA for the CDR3 is TGTGCCAGCAGCCGATTGGACAGGGAAAGGTCGCAAGAGACCCAGTACTTC. As protein: CASSRLDRERSQETQYF.

The chain couples TRBV7-9 to TRBJ2-5; 12 positions agree with TRBD1. With 5 bases clipped from V and 7 bases from J, the junction kept 5 bases outside the gene matches. This CDR3 spans 14 amino acids. Germline CDR1 and CDR2: SEHNR and FQNEAQ (reference sequence). DNA for the CDR3: TGTGCCAGCAGCCAGGGACAGGGGGCGGCGACCCAGTACTTC. Amino acids: CASSQGQGAATQYF.

In DNA form, the CDR3 reads TGTGCCAGCTCACCCGGACGGACTAGTCGGGAGACCCAGTACTTC. Translated: CASSPGRTSRETQYF. The chain combines TRBV18 with TRBJ2-5; 7 nucleotides agree with TRBD2. The V and J ends lost 3 bases and 5 bases, in that order; junction bases with no gene match: 9. CDR1 KGHSH and CDR2 LQKENI come from the germline V gene. The CDR3 runs 15 residues.

The rearrangement links TRBV28 to TRBJ2-7; 9 bases are a match to TRBD1. The germline gives CDR1 MDHEN, CDR2 SYDVKM. The CDR3 extends over 16 amino acids. J was trimmed by 0 bases and V by 3 bases; bases with no gene match: 6. The CDR3 coding sequence is TGTGCCAGCAGTTTCAAGGGGACAGGGAGCTCCTACGAGCAGTACTTC. Protein product: CASSFKGTGSSYEQYF.

This chain links TRBV30 with TRBJ1-4, with D unresolved. This CDR3 is 13 amino acids long. Trimming shortened V by 5 bases and J by 7 bases, and 14 bases separated the two germline ends. Germline CDR1 and CDR2: GTSNPN and SVGIG (reference sequence). CDR3: CAWSLSVSEKLFF. CDR3 DNA sequence: TGTGCCTGGTCTTTGTCCGTTAGTGAAAAACTGTTTTTT.

This clone was seen only once. The CDR3 is CASSYQGQGGNTIYF. The CDR3 DNA is TGTGCCAGCAGTTACCAAGGACAGGGAGGAAACACCATATATTTT. The chain combines TRBV6-5 with TRBJ1-3; 8 bases align to TRBD1. Germline V gene sequence: CDR1 MNHEY, CDR2 SVGAGI. This CDR3 has 15 residues. The V gene end was trimmed by 2 bases and the J gene end by 4 bases; junction bases not matched to a gene: 4.

This chain joins TRBV10-2 and TRBJ2-7; TRBD1 matches at 7 bases. This CDR3 is built from 15 residues. The V and J ends lost 5 bases and 0 bases, in that order; junction bases with no gene match: 7. Germline V gene data show CDR1 as WSHSY and CDR2 as SAAADI. Here the CDR3 DNA reads TGCGCCAGCAGTAGGGGGCAGGGGAGCTCCTACGAGCAGTACGTC. It specifies CASSRGQGSSYEQYV.

This clone was counted a single time. The genes are TRBV7-3 and TRBJ2-1; 11 positions match TRBD2. V shed 4 bases and J 5 bases; nucleotides not matched to a gene: 4. The CDR3 spans 15 residues. The germline gives CDR1 SGHTA, CDR2 FQGTGA. The chain's CDR3 is CASSSIAGGNNEQFF. DNA of the CDR3: TGTGCCAGCAGCTCGATAGCGGGAGGGAACAATGAGCAGTTCTTC.

This clone turned up a few times. The V gene is TRBV27, the J gene TRBJ1-5; the D gene is possibly TRBD1 (5 bases). Trimming pared 3 bases from V and 4 bases from J, leaving 10 bases between. The CDR3 loop spans 14 amino acids. Germline CDR1 reads MNHEY; CDR2 reads SMNVEV (reference sequence). This chain's CDR3 is CASSFTGVNQPQHF. In DNA, the CDR3 is TGTGCCAGCAGTTTCACGGGGGTTAATCAGCCCCAGCATTTT.